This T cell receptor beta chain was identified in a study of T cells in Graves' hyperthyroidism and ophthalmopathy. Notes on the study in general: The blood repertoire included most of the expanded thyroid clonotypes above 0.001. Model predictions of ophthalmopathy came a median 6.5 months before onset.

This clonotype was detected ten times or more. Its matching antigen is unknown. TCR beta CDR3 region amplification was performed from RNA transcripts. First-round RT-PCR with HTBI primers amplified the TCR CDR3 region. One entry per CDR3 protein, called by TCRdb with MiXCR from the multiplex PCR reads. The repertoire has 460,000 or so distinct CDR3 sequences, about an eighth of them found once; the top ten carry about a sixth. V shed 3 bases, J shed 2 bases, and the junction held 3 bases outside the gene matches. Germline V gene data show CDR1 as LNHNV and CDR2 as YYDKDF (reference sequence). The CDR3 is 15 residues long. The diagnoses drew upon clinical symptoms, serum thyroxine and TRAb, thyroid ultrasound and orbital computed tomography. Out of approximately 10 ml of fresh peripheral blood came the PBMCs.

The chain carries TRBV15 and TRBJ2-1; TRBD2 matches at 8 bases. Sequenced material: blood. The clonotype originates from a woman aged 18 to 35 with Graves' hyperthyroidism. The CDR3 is CATSSEAGAYNEQFF. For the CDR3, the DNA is TGTGCCACCAGCAGCGAAGCGGGGGCCTACAATGAGCAGTTCTTC.